A single sample gave rise to the 26 T cell receptor beta chains below, sequenced in a study of read filtering for tumor transcriptome and immune sequencing. Molecular barcoded adaptors covering alpha/delta and beta/gamma chains were used on around 370 ng RNA. Via MiXCR, TCRdb re-called the reads, giving one row per CDR3 protein. Altogether about 57,000 distinct CDR3 sequences are present, around 14% being singletons, with the ten largest covering approximately 47%. Sequencing was performed on a population of CD138-negative cells sorted from bone marrow. These receptors were obtained from a donor at least 40 years old with multiple myeloma.

This clonotype showed up many times. V usage is TRBV29-1 and J usage is TRBJ2-1; 7 bases are a match to TRBD1. Per germline, CDR1 SQVTM and CDR2 ANQGSEA. V lost 0 bases, J lost 3 bases, and 5 bases stayed unmatched. CDR3 length: 15 residues. Here the CDR3 reads CSVEETGDSYNEQFF. The CDR3 region has the DNA TGCAGCGTTGAAGAAACAGGGGACAGCTACAATGAGCAGTTCTTC.

As to this clonotype: Since a much larger clone is just one base distant, this may be a read error. The gene calls are TRBV14 and TRBJ2-1, with D perhaps matching TRBD1 (5 bases). The length of the CDR3 is 13 residues. The V gene's germline CDR1 is SGHDN and CDR2 FVKESK. In nucleotides, the CDR3 is TGTGCCAGCGGCCAAGATAGCAGGGTTGGTCAGTTCTTC. Translating gives CASGQDSRVGQFF.

This clonotype was detected ten times or more. This chain links TRBV25-1 with TRBJ2-1, with D perhaps being TRBD1 or TRBD2 (6 bases each). The V end lost 3 bases, the J end lost 6 bases, and 21 bases lay between the germline ends. CDR3 length: 17 amino acids. Per the germline V gene, CDR1 is MGHDK and CDR2 is SYGVNS. This chain's CDR3 is CASSEGERGEGINEQFF. CDR3 nucleotides: TGTGCCAGCAGTGAGGGGGAAAGGGGGGAAGGGATCAATGAGCAGTTCTTC.

This clonotype turned up a few times. The chain has TRBV5-6 and TRBJ2-7, with D possibly matching TRBD2 (8 bases). The CDR3 contains 15 residues. Germline V gene lookup returns CDR1 SGHDT and CDR2 YYEEEE. The V end lost 3 bases, the J end lost 0 bases, and 13 bases lay between the germline ends. The CDR3 bases are TGTGCCAGCAGCTCGGGGGGGACAGTCTCCTACGAGCAGTACTTC. It codes for CASSSGGTVSYEQYF.

This sequence joins TRBV2 and TRBJ1-5, with D hard to call. This CDR3 contains 13 residues. CDR1 is SNHLY, CDR2 FYNNEI, per germline. V was clipped by 6 bases and J by 11 bases, with 17 bases between them. CDR3 nucleotide sequence: TGTGCCAGCAGCCCTCCCGTCGGTGTGGCCCAGCATTTT. The encoded protein is CASSPPVGVAQHF.

This clonotype was observed many times. This chain joins TRBV7-9 and TRBJ1-2, with 8 positions matching TRBD1. The CDR3 extends over 12 amino acids. V trimming: 5 bases; J trimming: 12 bases; junction bases outside the gene matches: 8. Looked up from germline, CDR1 is SEHNR and CDR2 is FQNEAQ (reference sequence). The CDR3 reads CASSPGRQGNTF. For the CDR3, the DNA is TGTGCCAGCAGCCCCGGCCGACAGGGGAACACCTTC.

This clonotype was recorded many times. The rearrangement joins TRBV28 to TRBJ2-5, with D possibly being TRBD2 (5 bases). The V and J ends lost 6 bases and 5 bases respectively, with 16 bases between them. This CDR3 contains 14 residues. Germline lookup yields CDR1 MDHEN and CDR2 SYDVKM. CDR3 sequence reads: CASSPGVRWETQYF. CDR3 bases: TGTGCCAGCAGCCCCGGGGTGAGGTGGGAGACCCAGTACTTC.

This clonotype appeared a few times. A much more abundant neighbour one base away suggests this may be a read error. The chain has TRBV6-5 and TRBJ1-1; 8 bases map to TRBD1. The CDR3 is 15 amino acids. Looked up from germline, CDR1 is MNHEY and CDR2 is SVGAGI. The CDR3 bases are TGTGCCGGCAGTTACCAGGACAGGGTGAACACTGAAGCTTTCTTT. It yields the protein CAGSYQDRVNTEAFF.

Comments on this clonotype: At one boundary the junction diverges from the germline segment, which might be a read error. The chain is built from TRBV7-8 and TRBJ1-6; D remains unclear. The CDR3 length is 14 residues. Germline CDR1 is SGHVS and CDR2 is FQNEAQ. CDR3 protein: CACSSHGGRSPLHF. For the CDR3, the DNA is TGTGCCTGCAGCTCCCATGGAGGGCGCTCACCCCTCCACTTT.

This clonotype has ten or more counts. The chain has TRBV6-2 or TRBV6-3 and TRBJ2-1; 8 bases agree with TRBD2. The CDR3 totals 15 residues. Germline V gene lookup returns CDR1 MNHEY and CDR2 SVGEGT. J was trimmed by 3 bases and V by 4 bases; bases with no gene match: 5. The CDR3 sequence: CASSSGTRIYNEQFF. The CDR3 nucleotides read TGTGCCAGCAGTTCCGGGACTAGGATCTACAATGAGCAGTTCTTC.

The CDR3 sequence is CASSSTTGTGGYEQYF. The DNA of the CDR3 is TGTGCCAGCAGCTCTACAACCGGGACAGGGGGTTACGAGCAGTACTTC. The chain recombines TRBV7-9 with TRBJ2-7; 11 nucleotides line up with TRBD1. Per the germline V gene, CDR1 is SEHNR and CDR2 is FQNEAQ (reference sequence). The CDR3 is made up of 16 amino acids. V shed 4 bases and J 4 bases; nucleotides not matched to a gene: 9.

The V and J genes are TRBV7-6 and TRBJ1-1; D is unresolved. The V end lost 1 base, the J end lost 0 bases, and 6 bases lay between the germline ends. Germline CDR1 is SGHVS and CDR2 is FNYEAQ. CDR3 length: 14 amino acids. CDR3 DNA sequence: TGTGCCAGCAGCTTAGGAGGGCTGAACACTGAAGCTTTCTTT. It yields the protein CASSLGGLNTEAFF.

This clonotype appeared many times. The V and J genes are TRBV21-1 and TRBJ2-5; the D call of TRBD1 is as the table states it, not checked on the DNA. TRBV21-1 is marked as a pseudogene. This CDR3 spans 20 amino acids. The CDR3 here is CASSKGKGQEDRSMMETQYF. The DNA of the CDR3 is TGTGCCAGCAGCAAAGGCAAAGGACAGGAAGATAGGTCAATGATGGAGACCCAGTACTTC.

V is TRBV2 and J is TRBJ1-5; TRBD1 matches at 7 bases. V shed 1 base and J 0 bases; nucleotides not matched to a gene: 0. Germline V gene data show CDR1 as SNHLY and CDR2 as FYNNEI. CDR3 length: 15 amino acids. Here the CDR3 DNA reads TGTGCCAGCAGTGAAGAGGGGGCTAGCAATCAGCCCCAGCATTTT. Translation gives CASSEEGASNQPQHF. Combining the CDR3 with reference TRBV2 and TRBJ1-5 gives the whole variable domain EPEVTQTPSHQVTQMGQEVILRCVPISNHLYFYWYRQILGQKVEFLVSFYNNEISEKSEIFDDQFSVERPDGSNFTLKIRSTKLEDSAMYFCASSEEGASNQPQHFGDGTRLSIL.

The chain is built from TRBV5-5 and TRBJ2-1; 10 positions agree with TRBD2. V lost 7 bases, J lost 3 bases, and 7 bases stayed unmatched. This CDR3 is built from 15 residues. Per germline, CDR1 SGHKS and CDR2 YYEKEE (reference sequence). This CDR3 reads CASGPGTSDYNEQFF. In nucleotides, the CDR3 is TGTGCCAGCGGACCGGGGACTAGCGACTACAATGAGCAGTTCTTC.

This clonotype was counted a few times. At one of its ends the junction is not consistent with the germline gene, which may arise from a read error. The DNA of the CDR3 is TGCAGTGCTAGAGGGGCACAGGAGAACACCCGGGAGCTGTTTTTT. It codes for CSARGAQENTRELFF. The rearrangement uses TRBV20-1 and TRBJ2-2; TRBD1 might be the D (5 bases). This CDR3 contains 15 residues. Germline values: CDR1 DFQATT, CDR2 SNEGSKA (reference sequence).

This clonotype has ten or more counts. The chain employs TRBV24-1 and TRBJ1-5, with TRBD1 matching 7 bases. The CDR3 is 13 residues long. V lost 3 bases, J lost 6 bases, and 1 base stayed unmatched. Germline V CDR1 and CDR2: KGHDR, SFDVKD. CDR3 DNA: TGTGCCACCAGTGATACAGGGGTTCAGCCCCAGCATTTT. Residues: CATSDTGVQPQHF.

Turning to this clonotype: A clone one base away is much larger, so this may be a read error. The CDR3 coding sequence is TGTGCCATGGGGCAGACGAACAATGTGCAGTTCTTC. Its translation is CAMGQTNNVQFF. The chain is built from TRBV10-3 and TRBJ2-1, with D tentatively TRBD1 (5 bases). Germline V gives CDR1 ENHRY, CDR2 SYGVKD. The length of the CDR3 is 12 residues.

In this sample, this clonotype turned up many times. This chain connects TRBV28 to TRBJ1-5; D ambiguous. Trimming cost V 1 base and J 0 bases, with 16 bases left between them. Per the germline V gene, CDR1 is MDHEN and CDR2 is SYDVKM. The CDR3 spans 18 residues. The CDR3 coding sequence is TGTGCCAGCAGTTTATCTATTTCCGGCAGATATAGCAATCAGCCCCAGCATTTT. Protein sequence: CASSLSISGRYSNQPQHF.

This clonotype was detected many times. The chain carries TRBV28 and TRBJ1-1, with unresolved D. Germline CDR1 and CDR2: MDHEN and SYDVKM. This CDR3 region has 11 residues. V was trimmed by 2 bases and J by 4 bases, leaving 2 bases between them. The CDR3 region has the DNA TGTGCCAGCAGTTTACGCACTGAAGCTTTCTTT. It encodes CASSLRTEAFF.

Points on this clonotype: One end of the junction does not line up with germline, which may come from a read error. This chain joins TRBV29-1 and TRBJ1-1; 7 bases are shared with TRBD1. CDR1 is SQVTM, CDR2 ANQGSEA, per germline. This CDR3 has 15 amino acids. The CDR3 loop is CSIEGGDRVYTEAFF. The DNA of the CDR3 is TGCAGCATTGAGGGGGGCGACAGGGTATACACTGAAGCTTTCTTT.

This clonotype showed up many times. The V gene is TRBV14, the J gene TRBJ2-1, with TRBD1 identical over 10 bases. Germline-derived CDR1 and CDR2 are SGHDN and FVKESK. With 4 bases clipped from V and 3 bases from J, the junction kept 0 bases outside the gene matches. The CDR3 is made up of 14 amino acids. Written as DNA, the CDR3 is TGTGCCAGCAGCCGGACAGGGGGCTACAATGAGCAGTTCTTC. Translating gives CASSRTGGYNEQFF.

As concerns this clonotype: This may arise from a read error, as a much more abundant clone is one base away. The J gene is TRBJ2-7, the V gene TRBV29-1; 8 nucleotides agree with TRBD1. CDR3 length: 12 amino acids. Per the germline V gene, CDR1 is SQVTM and CDR2 is ANQGSEA. CDR3 protein: CSVGQGPYEQCF. The CDR3 DNA reads TGCAGCGTAGGACAGGGCCCCTACGAGCAGTGCTTC.

The gene calls are TRBV18 and TRBJ2-7; 7 positions match TRBD2. The CDR3 contains 15 residues. The germline V gene encodes CDR1 KGHSH and CDR2 LQKENI. V lost 3 bases, J lost 2 bases, and 7 bases stayed unmatched. Here the CDR3 reads CASSPTGTKAYEQYF. The CDR3 nucleotides are TGTGCCAGCTCACCTACCGGGACTAAAGCCTACGAGCAGTACTTC.

This clonotype has a handful of counts. A read error may produce the germline difference seen at one junction end. The rearrangement joins TRBV7-8 to TRBJ2-1, with 10 bases identical to TRBD2. There are 15 residues in the CDR3. CDR1 SGHVS and CDR2 FQNEAQ come from the germline V gene. CDR3: CASSSFRTSGNGQFF. CDR3 DNA sequence: TGTGCCAGCAGCAGTTTTCGGACTAGCGGTAATGGGCAGTTCTTC.

This clonotype appeared many times. At one end the junction does not follow the germline gene, possibly because of a read error. The CDR3 coding sequence is TGTGCTAGCAGCTTAGAGAATGGCAGACTCCAAGAGACCCAGTACTTC. It is translated as CASSLENGRLQETQYF. The chain recombines TRBV7-7 with TRBJ2-5; no clear D gene. Germline V gene data show CDR1 as SSHAT and CDR2 as FNYEAQ (reference sequence). The CDR3 sequence is 16 residues long. The full variable domain, rest sourced from reference TRBV7-7 and TRBJ2-5, is GAGVSQSPRYKVTKRGQDVTLRCDPISSHATLYWYQQALGQGPEFLTYFNYEAQPDKSGLPSDRFSAERPEGSISTLTIQRTEQRDSAMYRCASSLENGRLQETQYFGPGTRLLVL.